Listed below are T cell receptor beta chains from one sample, sequenced in a study of PD-1 blockade in mismatch repair-deficient tumors. Only in-frame clones appear in the TCRdb table, and some are missing; sequencing was by immunoSEQ multiplex PCR. The sample yields tens of thousands of clones, around 80% seen once. Sequencing used peripheral blood, obtained 4 weeks after starting pembrolizumab. All receptors derive from an adult with mismatch repair-deficient cancer. Both conserved end residues are part of each CDR3. D genes are given only for firm matches. Clone size is not always given. Where it is, it says once, few, many or a class for expanded clones.

J gene | D gene | clone size | V gene | CDR3 protein | CDR3 DNA
TRBJ2-7 | TRBD1 | . | TRBV27 | CASSPRTGGTYEQYF | TGTGCCAGCAGTCCACGGACAGGGGGAACCTACGAGCAGTACTTC
TRBJ2-2 | . | . | TRBV7-3 | CASSLQGGNTGELFF | TGTGCCAGCAGCTTACAAGGGGGAAACACCGGGGAGCTGTTTTTT
TRBJ1-2 | . | . | TRBV9 | CASSVEEGRYGYTF | TGTGCCAGCAGCGTAGAGGAAGGTCGCTATGGCTACACCTTC
TRBJ1-1 | . | . | TRBV7-9 | CASSLALRTEAFF | TGTGCCAGCAGCTTAGCACTGCGGACTGAAGCTTTCTTT
TRBJ1-4 | TRBD1 | . | TRBV6-5 | CASSPKGTAREKLFF | TGTGCCAGCAGTCCAAAAGGGACAGCTCGGGAAAAACTGTTTTTT
TRBJ2-2 | . | . | TRBV19 | CASSQGPANTGELFF | TGTGCCAGTTCCCAAGGACCAGCGAACACCGGGGAGCTGTTTTTT
TRBJ1-5 | . | . | TRBV11-1 | CASSIRVDQPQHF | TGTGCCAGCAGCATAAGGGTCGATCAGCCCCAGCATTTT
TRBJ2-1 | TRBD2 | . | TRBV10-1 | CASSDRGTTYNEQFF | TGCGCCAGCAGTGATCGGGGGACTACCTACAATGAGCAGTTCTTC
TRBJ2-1 | . | . | TRBV10-1 | CASRPYSYNEQFF | TGCGCCAGCCGCCCCTACTCCTACAATGAGCAGTTCTTC
TRBJ2-7 | TRBD2 | few | TRBV7-2 | CASSFSSGLAGSYEQYF | TGTGCCAGCAGCTTTTCCTCCGGACTAGCGGGGTCCTACGAGCAGTACTTC
TRBJ2-7 | . | . | TRBV6-6 | CASRGVTNEQYF | TGTGCCAGCAGGGGGGTTACGAACGAGCAGTACTTC
TRBJ1-4 | . | few | TRBV6-1 | CASSEDLRGLVEKLFF | TGTGCCAGCAGTGAAGACCTCCGAGGCCTCGTGGAAAAACTGTTTTTT
TRBJ2-7 | TRBD1 | . | TRBV10-3 | CAISDRDRVYEQYF | TGTGCCATCAGTGACCGGGACAGGGTATACGAGCAGTACTTC
TRBJ1-2 | . | few | TRBV14 | CASSGDGTYGYTF | TGTGCCAGCAGCGGAGACGGGACGTATGGCTACACCTTC
TRBJ2-5 | TRBD2 | . | TRBV6-5 | CASSYSTSGRETQYF | TGTGCCAGCAGTTACTCGACTAGCGGGAGAGAGACCCAGTACTTC
TRBJ1-1 | . | few | TRBV19 | CASTDRQAWITFF | TGTGCCAGTACCGACCGACAGGCGTGGATAACTTTCTTT
TRBJ2-7 | . | . | TRBV19 | CASSPGPGGQKTYEQYF | TGTGCCAGTAGTCCTGGTCCTGGCGGGCAAAAAACTTACGAGCAGTACTTC
TRBJ2-5 | TRBD2 | . | TRBV28 | CASSPRGRGEETQYF | TGTGCCAGCAGTCCCCGGGGGCGGGGGGAAGAGACCCAGTACTTC
TRBJ1-1 | . | . | TRBV4-3 | CASSQAVGVNTEAFF | TGCGCCAGCAGCCAAGCGGTCGGGGTTAACACTGAAGCTTTCTTT
TRBJ1-1 | . | . | TRBV6-4 | CASTRERGTTEAFF | TGTGCCAGCACCAGGGAAAGGGGCACCACTGAAGCTTTCTTT
TRBJ2-3 | . | . | TRBV30 | CAWSVRRADTQYF | TGTGCCTGGAGTGTACGTAGGGCCGATACGCAGTATTTT
TRBJ2-1 | TRBD2 | . | TRBV5-6 | CASSSLGTSGPNEQFF | TGTGCCAGCAGCTCACTCGGGACTAGCGGGCCCAATGAGCAGTTCTTC
TRBJ1-1 | . | few | TRBV7-9 | CASSPGREITEAFF | TGTGCCAGCAGCCCCGGCAGGGAGATCACTGAAGCTTTCTTT
TRBJ2-5 | . | . | TRBV11-2 | CASSLDPRGTQYF | TGTGCCAGCAGCTTAGACCCGAGAGGAACCCAGTACTTC
TRBJ2-4 | . | . | TRBV9 | CASSVEGGVKNIQYF | TGTGCCAGCAGCGTAGAGGGGGGAGTCAAAAACATTCAGTACTTC
TRBJ2-7 | . | . | TRBV7-9 | CASSLRDHEQYF | TGTGCCAGCAGCCTCCGTGACCACGAGCAGTACTTC
TRBJ1-2 | TRBD1 | . | TRBV4-3 | CASSQGTGVQEYYGYTF | TGCGCCAGCAGCCAAGGGACAGGGGTCCAGGAGTACTATGGCTACACCTTC
TRBJ1-2 | TRBD1 | . | TRBV5-4 | CASSVSGTGGGYTF | TGTGCCAGCAGCGTGTCCGGGACAGGGGGTGGCTACACCTTC